The clone carrying this TCR beta chain was seen more than once but under ten times. What it recognizes is unknown. TCRdb redid the calling of the reads with MiXCR, one entry per CDR3 protein. The table has hundreds of thousands of distinct CDR3 sequences, approximately 46% seen once. The data are from a study of T cell repertoires in cytomegalovirus infection. Overall study: HLA-B-restricted CMV epitopes that are well studied were used alongside recently identified HLA-C-restricted ones.

Whole-study findings and limits: Cumulative public TCR beta family frequency identified CMV carriers with the relevant HLA. CMV-specific HLA-C-restricted TCR beta clonotypes dominated the ex vivo response.

V was cut by 2 bases and J by 0 bases, with 8 bases left in between. The CDR3 totals 14 residues. Germline V gives CDR1 SGHVS, CDR2 FNYEAQ. The source material was cultured PBMCs, sampled from culture after CMV antigen stimulation. This chain uses TRBV7-6 with TRBJ2-7; the D is unclear. The clonotype comes from a human donor in good health (CMV status not recorded). Some clones in this sample may be carry-over from other donors' samples. CDR3 protein: CASSLIPTSYEQYF. For the CDR3, the DNA is TGTGCCAGCAGCTTAATTCCCACCTCCTACGAGCAGTACTTC.